A selection of T cell receptor beta chains follows, all from one sample in a study of cytomegalovirus exposure and HLA in healthy donors. Clones were read by immunoSEQ multiplex PCR, and TCRdb kept only the in-frame ones, dropping some. Among approximately 120,000 clones, approximately 80% were seen once, and the ten largest hold 2.2%. What was sequenced was PBMCs. The receptors shown here come from a woman in her 30s in good health and CMV-seronegative. Each CDR3 is given with its conserved first and last residue. The order of the fields is V gene, J gene, CDR3 protein.

TRBV6-1	TRBJ1-1	CASRPRLGRNTEAFF
TRBV7-6	TRBJ2-3	CASSLPDRIRGDTQYF
TRBV28	TRBJ2-3	CASTQNSYTDTQYF
TRBV7-2	TRBJ2-3	CASRQDRSTDTQYF
TRBV15	TRBJ2-5	CATSRVSGRAGEETQYF
TRBV5-6	TRBJ1-1	CASSLVGRENTEAFF
TRBV7-3	TRBJ2-7	CASSLTQGGEQYF
TRBV29-1	TRBJ1-2	CSVGGGPNYGYTF
TRBV10-3	TRBJ2-7	CAISESETLGEQYF
TRBV5-1	TRBJ1-1	CASSSGQGTNTEAFF
TRBV7-2	TRBJ2-7	CASSLRTSGRWRQYF
TRBV27	TRBJ1-2	CASSFDSHYGYTF
TRBV19	TRBJ2-7	CAGQGVYEQYF
TRBV11-2	TRBJ2-5	CASSLVDSQPVGTQYF
TRBV11-3	TRBJ2-4	CASSSRTENIQYF
TRBV18	TRBJ2-2	CASSPQGLVSAAGELFF
TRBV7-9	TRBJ1-1	CSSSLALGKSTEAFF
TRBV6-6	TRBJ1-3	CASSSRVSSGNTIYF
TRBV19	TRBJ1-2	CASSSGDTTGLYGYTF
TRBV18	TRBJ2-3	CASSKAGVTDTQYF
TRBV27	TRBJ1-5	CASSLSQGLGQPQHF
TRBV7-9	TRBJ2-3	CASSSSAFTDTQYF
TRBV25-1	TRBJ2-3	CASSLISPGGTDTQYF
TRBV5-4	TRBJ2-1	CASSFPLSYNEQFF
TRBV29-1	TRBJ1-1	CTGQGAMNTEAFF
TRBV4-1	TRBJ1-1	CASSRQNTEAFF
TRBV4-1	TRBJ2-5	CASSQHRTDQETQYF
TRBV2	TRBJ1-5	CASSPYQGNQPQHF
TRBV5-6	TRBJ1-2	CASLRGKTYGYTF
TRBV18	TRBJ2-7	CASSPGQSYEQYF
TRBV5-1	TRBJ2-3	CASSLFAGGSTDTQYF
TRBV29-1	TRBJ2-1	CSVEASGTPREQFF
TRBV10-2	TRBJ2-1	CASSLGLNNEQFF
TRBV6-4	TRBJ2-7	CASFSGTYPYEQYF
TRBV9	TRBJ2-1	CASSSRNEQFF
TRBV4-2	TRBJ2-7	CASSQGQDRDHNEQYF
TRBV19	TRBJ1-5	CASSALDSLGDQPQHF
TRBV6-1	TRBJ2-7	CASSEGDSFYYEQYF
TRBV5-1	TRBJ2-3	CASRRGGSGDTQYF
TRBV9	TRBJ1-1	CASRSLTGDTEAFF
TRBV19	TRBJ2-7	CASSRTGTALSYEQYF
TRBV7-9	TRBJ1-1	CASSPDRGDTEAFF